The clone carrying this T cell receptor (beta chain) was detected once. What it binds is not known. Generated by immunoSEQ multiplex PCR, the TCRdb table keeps only in-frame clones and is missing some. This sample carries 90,000 to 95,000 clones, about four fifths of them seen once, and the ten largest clones take around 7%. Time point defined: baseline, week 1 (first vaccination visit). Treatment described: pre-vaccination baseline after standard-of-care therapy. New WHO grade 3 or 4 IDH1-mutant, ATRX-lost astrocytomas were present in all donors. The data are from a study of a mutant IDH1 vaccine in newly diagnosed glioma. The study's findings and limits: A vaccine-induced immune response developed in 90% to 95% of the patients.

Germline CDR1 LNHDA, CDR2 SQIVND (reference sequence). This CDR3 is 15 amino acids long. The junction had 7 bases not matched to a gene; V was cut back by 5 bases and J by 1 base. This TCR came from a woman aged 45-60 years with glioma. The specimen was PBMCs, collected from a glioma patient treated with radiotherapy, temozolomide or both. The chain has TRBV19 and TRBJ1-1; 7 bases are shared with TRBD1. This CDR3 is CASSPSGTANTEAFF. In DNA form, the CDR3 reads TGTGCCAGTAGTCCGTCCGGGACAGCGAACACTGAAGCTTTCTTT.